Below, 15 T cell receptor beta chains from the same sample are listed, as sequenced in a study of T cell responses to AZD1222 COVID-19 vaccine. The method was immunoSEQ multiplex PCR; TCRdb's version includes in-frame clones alone and lacks a portion of them. In the table there are 120,000 or so clones, approximately 94% of which are singletons. The input for sequencing was peripheral blood, taken 28 days after the second AZD1222 dose. The receptors stem from an adult who received the AZD1222 COVID-19 vaccine.

V usage is TRBV5-1 and J usage is TRBJ1-3; D is uncertain. V was trimmed by 0 bases and J by 0 bases, leaving 10 bases between them. The length of the CDR3 is 16 residues. The germline CDR1 and CDR2 sequences are SGHRS and YFSETQ. CDR3 nucleotides: TGCGCCAGCAGCTTGGATGCAGGCCCCTCTGGAAACACCATATATTTT. Encoded protein: CASSLDAGPSGNTIYF.

V is TRBV5-8 and J is TRBJ2-7; no reliable D call. Looked up from germline, CDR1 is SGHTS and CDR2 is YDEGEE. The CDR3 contains 16 residues. The ends were cut back, 2 bases at V and 2 bases at J, with 17 bases in the middle. The CDR3 DNA is TGTGCCAGCAGCTTAAAGGCAAGCGCAGGAACCTACGAGCAGTACTTC. Translating gives CASSLKASAGTYEQYF.

V is TRBV18 and J is TRBJ1-1; maybe TRBD1 (5 bases). Trimming shortened V by 3 bases and J by 2 bases, and 10 bases separated the two germline ends. Germline assignment: CDR1 KGHSH and CDR2 LQKENI. The CDR3 consists of 14 residues. CDR3 nucleotide sequence: TGTGCCAGCTCACCCCAGGGAGATAACACTGAAGCTTTCTTT. It codes for CASSPQGDNTEAFF.

The chain employs TRBV9 and TRBJ2-7; 11 bases fit TRBD2. Trimming took 5 bases from V and 7 from J; bases not matched to a gene: 8. Germline assignment: CDR1 SGDLS and CDR2 YYNGEE. CDR3 length: 14 amino acids. CDR3 DNA: TGTGCCAGCAGTGGGACTAGCGGTTTAGGGGAGCAGTACTTC. This sequence encodes CASSGTSGLGEQYF.

This chain joins TRBV11-2 and TRBJ2-5; D unclear. CDR3 size: 13 residues. Germline V gene sequence: CDR1 SGHAT, CDR2 FQNNGV. V gave up 1 base and J gave up 5 bases, with 8 bases separating them. The chain's CDR3 is CASSLGLEETQYF. CDR3 nucleotide sequence: TGTGCCAGCAGCTTAGGGCTTGAGGAGACCCAGTACTTC.

This clone was recorded only once. The chain employs TRBV19 and TRBJ2-2; D is undetermined. Trimming took 5 bases from V and 6 from J, leaving 16 bases between them. Germline values: CDR1 LNHDA, CDR2 SQIVND (reference sequence). The CDR3 consists of 15 residues. DNA of the CDR3: TGTGCCAGTAGTGATCACGGGCCTTTTGCCGGGGAGCTGTTTTTT. Translated, it gives CASSDHGPFAGELFF.

This clone was observed a single time. V gene TRBV30 combines with J gene TRBJ1-4, with D hard to call. Germline loops: CDR1 GTSNPN, CDR2 SVGIG (reference sequence). With 4 bases removed from V and 4 bases from J, the gap between germline ends came to 7 bases. CDR3 length: 12 residues. The CDR3: CAWTGDNEKLFF. The CDR3 coding sequence is TGTGCCTGGACAGGAGATAATGAAAAACTGTTTTTT.

This chain connects TRBV27 to TRBJ2-7; D is uncertain. This CDR3 is 13 amino acids long. Trimming shortened V by 2 bases and J by 0 bases, and 5 bases separated the two germline ends. In germline, CDR1 is MNHEY, CDR2 SMNVEV (reference sequence). The CDR3 bases are TGTGCCAGCAGTTTACGAGTCTCCTACGAGCAGTACTTC. Translating gives CASSLRVSYEQYF.

The chain joins TRBV5-1 to TRBJ2-7; the D call may be TRBD1 or TRBD2 (6 bases each). This CDR3 comprises 16 residues. The germline CDR1 and CDR2 sequences are SGHRS and YFSETQ. V lost 4 bases and J 5 bases, leaving 22 bases between the germline ends. CDR3 bases: TGCGCCAGCAGCCTAGGGGGGCAGGGTCTTTGGAACGAGCAGTACTTC. It specifies CASSLGGQGLWNEQYF.

The chain couples TRBV18 to TRBJ1-3; D perhaps matches TRBD1 (5 bases). CDR3 length: 15 residues. Germline CDR1 reads KGHSH; CDR2 reads LQKENI. V shed 4 bases and J shed 0 bases, with 10 bases lying between them. The CDR3 DNA reads TGTGCCAGCTCACTTGGGGCGTACTCTGGAAACACCATATATTTT. Translated, it gives CASSLGAYSGNTIYF.

This chain connects TRBV2 to TRBJ1-2, with 12 nucleotides matching TRBD1. The CDR3 runs to 14 residues. Germline V gene lookup returns CDR1 SNHLY and CDR2 FYNNEI. V was pared by 6 bases and J by 4 bases, with 3 bases of the junction left unmatched. CDR3 DNA sequence: TGTGCCAGCAGCGGGACAGGGGGCGTCTATGGCTACACCTTC. Protein sequence: CASSGTGGVYGYTF.

The rearrangement links TRBV29-1 to TRBJ1-1; D is unresolved. From germline, CDR1 is SQVTM and CDR2 ANQGSEA. V was clipped by 4 bases and J by 3 bases, with 15 bases between them. This CDR3 is built from 14 residues. The CDR3 is CSVVVLGTHTEAFF. The CDR3 DNA reads as TGCAGCGTTGTGGTCCTTGGCACGCACACTGAAGCTTTCTTT.

The chain combines TRBV6-5 with TRBJ2-5; D unresolved. Looked up from germline, CDR1 is MNHEY and CDR2 is SVGAGI. V was clipped by 2 bases and J by 2 bases, with 6 bases between them. This CDR3 has 13 amino acids. The CDR3 region is CASSYNSQETQYF. CDR3 nucleotides: TGTGCCAGCAGTTACAACTCACAAGAGACCCAGTACTTC.

The rearrangement links TRBV7-2 to TRBJ1-1; the D is unclear. Trimming cost V 5 bases and J 5 bases, with 15 bases left between them. CDR3 length: 14 amino acids. The germline CDR1 and CDR2 sequences are SGHTA and FQGNSA. The CDR3 DNA reads as TGTGCCAGCAGCCCCCGACACCTGCGGACTGAAGCTTTCTTT. Protein: CASSPRHLRTEAFF.

The CDR3 protein is CSVEVGPLSYEQYF. DNA of the CDR3: TGCAGCGTTGAAGTGGGACCTCTTTCCTACGAGCAGTACTTC. The rearrangement uses TRBV29-1 and TRBJ2-7, with D perhaps matching TRBD1 or TRBD2 (5 bases each). This CDR3 is 14 amino acids long. Germline V gives CDR1 SQVTM, CDR2 ANQGSEA. V dropped 1 base and J dropped 1 base, with 11 bases sitting between them.